Below are 29 T cell receptor beta chains sequenced from a single sample in a study of shared T cell receptors in the human thymus. Here immunoSEQ multiplex PCR was the method, and the copy in TCRdb shows in-frame clones only, minus some. The data hold more than 550,000 clones, with 75% to 90% observed a single time. The sample was also reused in another study, on human thymus T cells.

The sequencing sample was made of thymocytes. These receptors all come from a girl in the first two years of life with a congenital heart defect.

As DNA, the CDR3 is TGCGCCAGCAGCATGGACAGGGGGGAAGGGGAGCAGTTCTTC. Its protein product is CASSMDRGEGEQFF. This chain joins TRBV5-1 and TRBJ2-1, with 10 bases that match TRBD1. Germline CDR1 is SGHRS and CDR2 is YFSETQ. V lost 4 bases, J lost 10 bases, and 8 bases stayed unmatched. The CDR3 contains 14 residues.

The chain combines TRBV7-6 with TRBJ2-3; a weak D match, TRBD2 (6 bases). The CDR3 sequence is 14 residues long. Germline V gene data show CDR1 as SGHVS and CDR2 as FNYEAQ. Between the trimmed V and J ends, which lost 6 bases and 5 bases, there was a span of 15 bases. The CDR3: CASRGGGIKDTQYF. The CDR3 DNA sequence: TGTGCCAGCAGGGGGGGTGGAATAAAAGATACGCAGTATTTT. The full variable domain, with the rest looked up from reference TRBV7-6 and TRBJ2-3, is GAGVSQSPRYKVTKRGQDVALRCDPISGHVSLYWYRQALGQGPEFLTYFNYEAQQDKSGLPNDRFSAERPEGSISTLTIQRTEQRDSAMYRCASRGGGIKDTQYFGPGTRLTVL.

The chain has TRBV10-2 and TRBJ2-7; D may be TRBD2 (5 bases). From germline, CDR1 is WSHSY and CDR2 SAAADI. V lost 2 bases to trimming and J lost 3 bases, with 20 bases between them. The CDR3 contains 17 residues. CDR3 bases: TGCGCCAGCAGTGAGGATATGGAGGTGGCAGTCAACTACGAGCAGTACTTC. Protein product: CASSEDMEVAVNYEQYF.

This clone showed up just a few times. This chain links TRBV13 with TRBJ1-2; D is possibly TRBD1 (6 bases). V shed 4 bases and J shed 1 base, with 13 bases lying between them. The CDR3 is made up of 15 amino acids. The germline gives CDR1 PRHDT, CDR2 FYEKMQ (reference sequence). The CDR3 spells CASSSWTAYNYGYTF. The CDR3 nucleotides read TGTGCCAGCAGCTCTTGGACAGCCTATAACTATGGCTACACCTTC.

This rearrangement joins TRBV5-8 to TRBJ1-2; weak D call: TRBD1 (6 bases). This CDR3 contains 17 residues. The V end lost 4 bases, the J end lost 1 base, and 20 bases lay between the germline ends. CDR1 and CDR2 from the germline V gene are SGHTS and YDEGEE. CDR3 DNA: TGTGCCAGCAGCCCGTACAGGGCATCTCCTTATAACTATGGCTACACCTTC. It encodes CASSPYRASPYNYGYTF.

This clone has a single count. Here the CDR3 reads CASNVAGRETQYF. Written as DNA, the CDR3 is TGTGCCAGCAACGTAGCGGGGCGGGAGACCCAGTACTTC. This chain uses TRBV5-4 with TRBJ2-5, with 8 bases that match TRBD2. The CDR3 covers 13 residues. The germline CDR1 and CDR2 sequences are SGHNT and YYREEE (reference sequence). V lost 6 bases and J lost 5; bases outside the gene matches: 6.

V gene TRBV9 combines with J gene TRBJ1-4, with D possibly TRBD1 on 5 matching bases. The CDR3 covers 16 residues. The germline V and J ends were trimmed by 1 base and 3 bases, with 13 bases remaining between them. Germline V lookup: CDR1 SGDLS, CDR2 YYNGEE. CDR3 protein: CASSVHGGAPNEKLFF. CDR3 sequence (DNA): TGTGCCAGCAGCGTACACGGAGGGGCACCTAATGAAAAACTGTTTTTT.

The rearrangement uses TRBV30 and TRBJ2-3, with TRBD2 matching over 9 bases. There are 20 residues in the CDR3. Germline lookup yields CDR1 GTSNPN and CDR2 SVGIG (reference sequence). Trimming cost V 3 bases and J 0 bases; bases outside gene matches: 19. This chain's CDR3 is CAWSRHPLAGGAPSTDTQYF. DNA for the CDR3: TGTGCCTGGAGCCGACACCCACTAGCGGGCGGTGCCCCTAGCACAGATACGCAGTATTTT.

This clone was counted between two and nine times. The chain links TRBV6-1 to TRBJ1-2; D perhaps matches TRBD1 (5 bases). This CDR3 is 15 amino acids long. Trimming cost V 6 bases and J 6 bases, with 20 bases left between them. The V gene's germline CDR1 is MNHNS and CDR2 SASEGT. The chain's CDR3 is CASSELRGGMNGYTF. The CDR3 bases are TGTGCCAGCAGCGAACTTCGGGGGGGTATGAATGGCTACACCTTC.

This rearrangement joins TRBV18 to TRBJ1-1; the D is unclear. Germline CDR1 KGHSH, CDR2 LQKENI. The ends were cut back, 0 bases at V and 0 bases at J, with 11 bases in the middle. There are 16 residues in the CDR3. In DNA form, the CDR3 reads TGTGCCAGCTCACCACCGAGATGGGCCTTGAACACTGAAGCTTTCTTT. It is translated as CASSPPRWALNTEAFF.

CDR3 sequence (DNA): TGTGCCAGCAGCTTAGATGTTGAGGACAGCAGCCCCTTGGGGACTGAAGCTTTCTTT. It encodes CASSLDVEDSSPLGTEAFF. The chain links TRBV11-3 to TRBJ1-1, with D possibly TRBD1 on 6 matching bases. Germline CDR1 SGHNT, CDR2 YENEEA. V was shortened by 0 bases and J by 5 bases, with 25 bases between the two germline ends. The length of the CDR3 is 19 residues.

The chain has TRBV5-1 and TRBJ2-3; D is perhaps TRBD2 (7 bases). The germline V gene encodes CDR1 SGHRS and CDR2 YFSETQ. V lost 9 bases to trimming and J lost 3 bases, with 23 bases between them. This CDR3 is built from 16 residues. The CDR3 coding sequence is TGCGCCACCGCCTGGGGGGGGGCCGATGAGACAGATACGCAGTATTTT. It specifies CATAWGGADETDTQYF.

The CDR3 sequence: CASSLFPWGGSAGNTIYF. The DNA of the CDR3 is TGTGCCAGCAGCTTATTTCCATGGGGGGGATCGGCTGGAAACACCATATATTTT. This chain joins TRBV7-8 and TRBJ1-3; tentative D call: TRBD1 (5 bases). The germline V gene has CDR1 SGHVS and CDR2 FQNEAQ. V shed 2 bases and J shed 2 bases, with 19 bases lying between them. The CDR3 length is 18 residues.

The table lists this clone with a few counts. V and J are TRBV28 and TRBJ2-7, with 7 nucleotides matching TRBD1. The CDR3 consists of 15 residues. The germline V gene has CDR1 MDHEN and CDR2 SYDVKM. V lost 5 bases to trimming and J lost 4 bases; unmatched junction nucleotides: 11. DNA of the CDR3: TGTGCCAGCAGTACCCGACAGGGAAGGGAGTACGAGCAGTACTTC. As protein: CASSTRQGREYEQYF. Full variable domain (remainder filled in from reference TRBV28 and TRBJ2-7): DVKVTQSSRYLVKRTGEKVFLECVQDMDHENMFWYRQDPGLGLRLIYFSYDVKMKEKGDIPEGYSVSREKKERFSLILESASTNQTSMYLCASSTRQGREYEQYFGPGTRLTVT.

The chain links TRBV9 to TRBJ2-2; a possible D gene is TRBD1 (5 bases). The germline V gene has CDR1 SGDLS and CDR2 YYNGEE. The CDR3 totals 16 residues. Trimming stripped 0 bases from V and 4 bases from J, with 13 bases between. CDR3 protein: CASSVALGVGTGELFF. CDR3 nucleotide sequence: TGTGCCAGCAGCGTAGCTCTAGGGGTGGGCACCGGGGAGCTGTTTTTT.

The chain combines TRBV2 with TRBJ2-1; 7 nucleotides match TRBD2. V gave up 11 bases and J gave up 0 bases; unmatched junction bases: 10. In germline, CDR1 is SNHLY, CDR2 FYNNEI. The CDR3 length is 15 residues. The CDR3 sequence: CAATPASGSYNEQFF. The CDR3 region has the DNA TGTGCCGCGACCCCGGCTAGCGGCTCCTACAATGAGCAGTTCTTC. The full variable domain, in which reference TRBV2 and TRBJ2-1 provide the parts outside the CDR3, is EPEVTQTPSHQVTQMGQEVILRCVPISNHLYFYWYRQILGQKVEFLVSFYNNEISEKSEIFDDQFSVERPDGSNFTLKIRSTKLEDSAMYFCAATPASGSYNEQFFGPGTRLTVL.

This clone was observed a single time. V and J are TRBV5-1 and TRBJ1-4; D unresolved. V lost 5 bases, J lost 8 bases, and 13 bases lay in between. Per the germline V gene, CDR1 is SGHRS and CDR2 is YFSETQ. This CDR3 contains 13 residues. The CDR3 DNA reads as TGCGCCAGCAGGCGGATAGAAATGGAAAAACTGTTTTTT. Translated: CASRRIEMEKLFF.

V gene TRBV6-4 combines with J gene TRBJ2-7, with D possibly TRBD2 on 6 matching bases. The CDR3 spans 13 residues. The V end was cut by 2 bases, the J end by 7 bases, with 12 bases between. Germline values: CDR1 MRHNA, CDR2 SNTAGT. The CDR3 reads CASSDPGVREQYF. The CDR3 DNA sequence: TGTGCCAGCAGTGACCCGGGGGTGCGTGAGCAGTACTTC.

J is TRBJ2-3 and V is TRBV12-5, with 8 bases identical to TRBD2. The CDR3 is 19 amino acids. V lost 0 bases to trimming and J lost 4 bases; unmatched junction nucleotides: 15. Germline CDR1 and CDR2: LGHNT and FRNRAP. The CDR3 DNA follows: TGTGCTAGTGGTTTGGTACCGGTAGCGGGGCCAACCTCGGCAGATACGCAGTATTTT. Protein product: CASGLVPVAGPTSADTQYF. The variable domain in full, with the rest retrieved from reference TRBV12-5 and TRBJ2-3, is DARVTQTPRHKVTEMGQEVTMRCQPILGHNTVFWYRQTMMQGLELLAYFRNRAPLDDSGMPKDRFSAEMPDATLATLKIQPSEPRDSAVYFCASGLVPVAGPTSADTQYFGPGTRLTVL.

This clone was found a few times. The V and J genes are TRBV2 and TRBJ1-1; no clear D gene. The CDR3 length is 11 residues. Trimming left V 2 bases short and J 11 bases short, with 9 bases between. CDR1 and CDR2 from the germline V gene are SNHLY and FYNNEI. CDR3 sequence: CASSEKGRAFF. For the CDR3, the DNA is TGTGCCAGCAGTGAAAAAGGCAGGGCTTTCTTT.

The chain uses TRBV10-1 and TRBJ1-1; D is undetermined. The V gene's germline CDR1 is WNHNN and CDR2 SYGVQD (reference sequence). V shed 3 bases and J shed 4 bases, with 21 bases lying between them. The CDR3 extends over 17 amino acids. The CDR3 sequence: CASSDSVMEGRGTEAFF. Here the CDR3 DNA reads TGCGCCAGCAGTGATAGCGTTATGGAGGGAAGAGGCACTGAAGCTTTCTTT.

The chain carries TRBV28 and TRBJ2-7; TRBD2 matches at 13 bases. The CDR3 contains 21 residues. The germline V gene has CDR1 MDHEN and CDR2 SYDVKM. Unmatched junction bases numbered 18, after V lost 3 bases and J lost 1 base. The DNA for the CDR3 is TGTGCCAGCAGTTTCCCAATTCCAGGGACTAGCGGGGCCCCCACATCCTACGAGCAGTACTTC. It translates to CASSFPIPGTSGAPTSYEQYF.

The V and J genes are TRBV7-3 and TRBJ2-7, with D maybe TRBD2 (5 bases). V was trimmed by 5 bases and J by 6 bases, leaving 20 bases between them. Germline assignment: CDR1 SGHTA and CDR2 FQGTGA. This CDR3 has 15 residues. In nucleotides, the CDR3 is TGTGCCAGCAGCCGGACCGGGCCACGGAGGTTCGAGCAGTACTTC. This translates into CASSRTGPRRFEQYF.

The chain uses TRBV7-6 and TRBJ2-7, with D perhaps TRBD2 (5 bases). Germline V gene sequence: CDR1 SGHVS, CDR2 FNYEAQ. Trimming stripped 3 bases from V and 6 bases from J, with 18 bases between. The CDR3 loop spans 15 amino acids. DNA for the CDR3: TGTGCCAGCAGCTTCTCCGGGAATCAAGCCGGCGAGCAGTACTTC. This sequence encodes CASSFSGNQAGEQYF.

This clone was counted once. V is TRBV6-5 and J is TRBJ1-2, with a weak D call TRBD1 (5 bases). V was clipped by 1 base and J by 9 bases, with 9 bases between them. The CDR3 spans 12 residues. CDR1 is MNHEY and CDR2 is SVGAGI in the germline V gene. Here the CDR3 DNA reads TGTGCCAGCAGTTACTTGGGGGGAAGCTACACCTTC. It translates to CASSYLGGSYTF.

This rearrangement joins TRBV7-9 to TRBJ2-3; 7 bases are shared with TRBD1. The CDR3 loop spans 19 amino acids. CDR1 and CDR2 from the germline V gene are SEHNR and FQNEAQ (reference sequence). V was pared by 5 bases and J by 0 bases, with 17 bases of the junction left unmatched. As DNA, the CDR3 is TGTGCCAGCAGCGTACCACAATCCTCCAGGGGGTTTAGCACAGATACGCAGTATTTT. Protein: CASSVPQSSRGFSTDTQYF.

The CDR3 DNA reads TGTGCCAGCTTTGTGCGGGGTAAGGACTCCTACGAGCAGTACTTC. Protein product: CASFVRGKDSYEQYF. This chain uses TRBV2 with TRBJ2-7, with D perhaps matching TRBD2 (6 bases). Germline CDR1 SNHLY, CDR2 FYNNEI. This CDR3 is built from 15 residues. V shed 8 bases and J shed 0 bases, with 17 bases lying between them.

The chain links TRBV29-1 to TRBJ1-2, with D perhaps TRBD1 (5 bases). The CDR3 is made up of 12 amino acids. Germline assignment: CDR1 SQVTM and CDR2 ANQGSEA. The V end was cut by 4 bases, the J end by 2 bases, with 8 bases between. Written as DNA, the CDR3 is TGCAGCGTTGTGGCAGGGAACTATGGCTACACCTTC. Translated, it gives CSVVAGNYGYTF.

This clone was detected only once. V and J are TRBV12-5 and TRBJ2-7, with a weak D call TRBD1 (5 bases). The CDR3 runs 14 residues. Trimming shortened V by 7 bases and J by 7 bases, and 20 bases separated the two germline ends. CDR1 is LGHNT and CDR2 is FRNRAP in the germline V gene. The CDR3 nucleotides are TGTGCTAGTGCCGCGTCGACAGCCTACTTGGAGCAGTACTTC. Translation: CASAASTAYLEQYF.